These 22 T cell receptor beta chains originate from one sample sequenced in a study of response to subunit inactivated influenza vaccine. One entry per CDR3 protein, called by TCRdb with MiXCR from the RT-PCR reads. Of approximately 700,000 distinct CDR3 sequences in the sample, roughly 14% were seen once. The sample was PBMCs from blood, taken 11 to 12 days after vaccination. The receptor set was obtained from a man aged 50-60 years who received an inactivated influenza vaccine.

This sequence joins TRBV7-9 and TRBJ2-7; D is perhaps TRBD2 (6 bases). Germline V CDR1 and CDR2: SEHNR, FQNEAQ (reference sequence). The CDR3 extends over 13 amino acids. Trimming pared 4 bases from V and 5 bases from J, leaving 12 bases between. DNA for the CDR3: TGTGCCAGCAGCTCTGCGGGACTTGACGAGCAGTACTTC. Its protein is CASSSAGLDEQYF.

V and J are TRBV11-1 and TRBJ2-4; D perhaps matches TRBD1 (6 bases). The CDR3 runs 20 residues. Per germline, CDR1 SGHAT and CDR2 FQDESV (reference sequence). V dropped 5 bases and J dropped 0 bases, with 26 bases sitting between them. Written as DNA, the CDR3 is TGTGCCAGCAGCGCGCCCTCCGGTTCCAGGGGCCTCTTAGCCAAAAACATTCAGTACTTC. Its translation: CASSAPSGSRGLLAKNIQYF.

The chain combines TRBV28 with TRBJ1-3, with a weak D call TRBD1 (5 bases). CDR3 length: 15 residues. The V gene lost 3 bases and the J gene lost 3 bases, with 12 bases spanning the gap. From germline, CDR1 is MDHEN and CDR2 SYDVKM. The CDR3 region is CASSLEGAGGNTIYF. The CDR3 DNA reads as TGTGCCAGCAGTTTGGAAGGGGCTGGTGGAAACACCATATATTTT.

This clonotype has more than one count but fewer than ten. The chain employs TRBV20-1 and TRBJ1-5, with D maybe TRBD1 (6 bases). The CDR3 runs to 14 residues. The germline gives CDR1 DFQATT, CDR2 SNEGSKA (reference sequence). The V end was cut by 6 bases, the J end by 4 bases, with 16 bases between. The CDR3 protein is CSAVQGGRNQPQHF. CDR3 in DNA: TGCAGTGCCGTACAGGGAGGGAGGAATCAGCCCCAGCATTTT.

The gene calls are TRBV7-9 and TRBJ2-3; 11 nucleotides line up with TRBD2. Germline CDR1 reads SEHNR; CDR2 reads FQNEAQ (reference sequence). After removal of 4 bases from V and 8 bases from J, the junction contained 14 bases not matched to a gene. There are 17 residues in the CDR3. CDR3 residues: CASSSRLAGSFKATQYF. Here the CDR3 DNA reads TGTGCCAGCAGCTCCAGACTAGCGGGGAGCTTCAAGGCTACGCAGTATTTT.

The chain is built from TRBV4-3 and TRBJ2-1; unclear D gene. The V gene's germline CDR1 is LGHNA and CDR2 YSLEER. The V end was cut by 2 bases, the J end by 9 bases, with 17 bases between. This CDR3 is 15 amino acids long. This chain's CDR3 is CASSQSVSPGREQFF. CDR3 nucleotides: TGCGCCAGCAGCCAAAGCGTCTCGCCAGGTCGTGAGCAGTTCTTC.

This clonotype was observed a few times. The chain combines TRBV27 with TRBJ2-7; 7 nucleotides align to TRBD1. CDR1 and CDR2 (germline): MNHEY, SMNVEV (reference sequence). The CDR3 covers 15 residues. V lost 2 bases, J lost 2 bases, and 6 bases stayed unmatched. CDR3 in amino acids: CASSLRQGAAYEQYF. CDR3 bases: TGTGCCAGCAGTTTAAGACAGGGTGCGGCCTACGAGCAGTACTTC.

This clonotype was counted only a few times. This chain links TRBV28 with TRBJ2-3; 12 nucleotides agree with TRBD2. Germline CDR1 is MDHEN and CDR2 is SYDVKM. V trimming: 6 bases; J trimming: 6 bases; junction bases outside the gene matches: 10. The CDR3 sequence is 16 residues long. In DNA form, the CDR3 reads TGTGCCAGCAGCCGGACTAGCGGGAAAGGACGGGATACGCAGTATTTT. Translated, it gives CASSRTSGKGRDTQYF.

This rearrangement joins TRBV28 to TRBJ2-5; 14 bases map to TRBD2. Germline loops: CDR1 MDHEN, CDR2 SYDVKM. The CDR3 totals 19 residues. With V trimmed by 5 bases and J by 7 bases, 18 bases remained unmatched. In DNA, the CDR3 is TGTGCCAGCAGTCCAACTCCGGGACTAGCGGGAGTGGGGACCTGGACCCAGTACTTC. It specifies CASSPTPGLAGVGTWTQYF.

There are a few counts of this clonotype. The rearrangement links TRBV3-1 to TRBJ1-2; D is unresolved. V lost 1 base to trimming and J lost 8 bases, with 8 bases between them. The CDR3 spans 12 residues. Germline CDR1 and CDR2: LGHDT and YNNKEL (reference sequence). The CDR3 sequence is CASSQGGKGYTF. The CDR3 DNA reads TGTGCCAGCAGCCAAGGAGGGAAAGGCTACACCTTC.

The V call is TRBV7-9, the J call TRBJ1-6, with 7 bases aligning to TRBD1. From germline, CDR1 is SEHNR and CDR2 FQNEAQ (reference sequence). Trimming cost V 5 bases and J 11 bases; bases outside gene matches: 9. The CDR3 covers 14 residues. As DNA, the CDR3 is TGTGCCAGCAGCAGAACAGGGGCTTGGACACCCCTCCACTTT. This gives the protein CASSRTGAWTPLHF.

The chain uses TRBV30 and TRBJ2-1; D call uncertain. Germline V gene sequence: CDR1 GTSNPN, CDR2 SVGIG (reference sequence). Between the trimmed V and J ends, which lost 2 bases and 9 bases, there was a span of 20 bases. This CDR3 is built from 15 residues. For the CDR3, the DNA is TGTGCCTGGAGTCATAAGGTGGCCCTCTGGGGTGAGCAGTTCTTC. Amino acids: CAWSHKVALWGEQFF.

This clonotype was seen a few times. For the CDR3, the DNA is TGTGCCAGCTCACCGCTTCCCCAGAGCCACCAAGAGACCCAGTACTTC. Its protein is CASSPLPQSHQETQYF. V is TRBV18 and J is TRBJ2-5; the D is unclear. The ends were cut back, 3 bases at V and 0 bases at J, with 14 bases in the middle. Germline-derived CDR1 and CDR2 are KGHSH and LQKENI. The CDR3 spans 16 residues.

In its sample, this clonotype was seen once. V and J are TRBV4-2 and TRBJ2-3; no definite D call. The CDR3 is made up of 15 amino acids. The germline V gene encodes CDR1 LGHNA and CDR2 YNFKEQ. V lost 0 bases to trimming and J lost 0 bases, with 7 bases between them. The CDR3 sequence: CASSQEALSTDTQYF. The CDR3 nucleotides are TGTGCCAGCAGCCAAGAGGCACTAAGCACAGATACGCAGTATTTT.

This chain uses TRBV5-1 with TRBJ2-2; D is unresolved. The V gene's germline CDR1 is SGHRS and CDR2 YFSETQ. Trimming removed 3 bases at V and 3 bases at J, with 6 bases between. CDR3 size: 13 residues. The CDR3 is CASSSLYTGELFF. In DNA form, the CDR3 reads TGCGCCAGCAGCTCGTTGTACACCGGGGAGCTGTTTTTT.

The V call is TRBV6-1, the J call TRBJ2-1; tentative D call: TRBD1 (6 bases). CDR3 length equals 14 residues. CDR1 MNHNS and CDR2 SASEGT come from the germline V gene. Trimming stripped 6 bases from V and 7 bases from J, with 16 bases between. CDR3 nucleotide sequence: TGTGCCAGCAGCCGGGACATGCTACGGAATGAGCAGTTCTTC. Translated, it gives CASSRDMLRNEQFF.

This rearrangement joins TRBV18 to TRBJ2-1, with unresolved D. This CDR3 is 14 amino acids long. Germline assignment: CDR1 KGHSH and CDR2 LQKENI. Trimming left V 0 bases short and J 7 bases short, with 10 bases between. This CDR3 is CASSPPNQPNEQFF. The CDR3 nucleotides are TGTGCCAGCTCACCACCTAACCAGCCAAATGAGCAGTTCTTC.

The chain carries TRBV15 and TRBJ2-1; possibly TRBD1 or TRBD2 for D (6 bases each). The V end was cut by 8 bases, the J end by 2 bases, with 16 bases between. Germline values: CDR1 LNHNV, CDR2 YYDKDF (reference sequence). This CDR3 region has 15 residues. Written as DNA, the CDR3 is TGTGCCACCGCCGGTCGGGGGCTTCCCTACAATGAGCAGTTCTTC. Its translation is CATAGRGLPYNEQFF.

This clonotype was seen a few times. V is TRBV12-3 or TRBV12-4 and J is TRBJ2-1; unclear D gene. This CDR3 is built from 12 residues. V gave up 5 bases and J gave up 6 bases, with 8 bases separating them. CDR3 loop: CASSQNGNEQFF. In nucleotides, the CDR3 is TGTGCCAGCAGTCAAAACGGCAATGAGCAGTTCTTC.

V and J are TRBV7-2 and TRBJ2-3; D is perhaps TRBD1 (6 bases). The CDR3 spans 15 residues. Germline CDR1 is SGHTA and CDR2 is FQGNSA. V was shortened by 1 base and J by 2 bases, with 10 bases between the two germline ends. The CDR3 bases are TGTGCCAGCAGCTTAGATGGACAGTCCACAGATACGCAGTATTTT. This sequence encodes CASSLDGQSTDTQYF.

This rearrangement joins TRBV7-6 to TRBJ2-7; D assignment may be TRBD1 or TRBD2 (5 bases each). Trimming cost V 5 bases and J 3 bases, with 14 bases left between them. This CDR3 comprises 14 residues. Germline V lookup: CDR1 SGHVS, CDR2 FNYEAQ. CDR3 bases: TGTGCCAGCAGCCCGGGACGGATGAACTACGAGCAGTACTTC. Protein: CASSPGRMNYEQYF.

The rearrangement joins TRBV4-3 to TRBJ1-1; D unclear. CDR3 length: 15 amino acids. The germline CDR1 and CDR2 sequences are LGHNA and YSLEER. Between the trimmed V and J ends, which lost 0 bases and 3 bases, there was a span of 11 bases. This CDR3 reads CASSQDNTVYTEAFF. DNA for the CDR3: TGCGCCAGCAGCCAAGACAATACAGTGTACACTGAAGCTTTCTTT.